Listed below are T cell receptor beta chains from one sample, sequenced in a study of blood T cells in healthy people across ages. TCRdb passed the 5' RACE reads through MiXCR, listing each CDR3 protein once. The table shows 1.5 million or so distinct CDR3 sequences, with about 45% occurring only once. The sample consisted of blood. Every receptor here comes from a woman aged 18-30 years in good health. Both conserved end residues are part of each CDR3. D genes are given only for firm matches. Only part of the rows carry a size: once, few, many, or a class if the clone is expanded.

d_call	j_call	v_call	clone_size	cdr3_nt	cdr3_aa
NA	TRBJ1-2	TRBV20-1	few	TGCAGTGCTAGTCTACCTAAGGGCATCTATGGCTACACCTTC	CSASLPKGIYGYTF
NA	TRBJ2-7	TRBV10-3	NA	TGTGCCATCAGTGTAACAGGTTTGGACTACGAGCAGTACTTC	CAISVTGLDYEQYF
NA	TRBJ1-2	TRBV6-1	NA	TGTGCCAGCCAGGAAGGCTTCGGGTATGGCTACACCTTC	CASQEGFGYGYTF
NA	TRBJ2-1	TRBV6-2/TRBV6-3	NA	TGTGCCAGCAGCGCGTCCCCTACCGACATCTACAATGAGCAGTTCTTC	CASSASPTDIYNEQFF
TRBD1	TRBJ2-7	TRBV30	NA	TGTGCCTGGAGTGTACTCCGGGACAGGGTCCCCTACGAGCAGTACTTC	CAWSVLRDRVPYEQYF
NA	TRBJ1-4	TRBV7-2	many	TGTGCCAGCAGCCTATGGGGGTTAAAGGAAAAACTGTTTTTT	CASSLWGLKEKLFF
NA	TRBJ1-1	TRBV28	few	TGTGCCAGCAGTCCGTCAGAGGGGGAGAGCACTGAAGCTTTCTTT	CASSPSEGESTEAFF
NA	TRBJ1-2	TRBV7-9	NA	TGTGCCAGCAGCCCACATGATGAGAGCAGCTATGGCTACACCTTC	CASSPHDESSYGYTF
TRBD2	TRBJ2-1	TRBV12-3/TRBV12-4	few	TGTGCCAGCAAAACCCACCGGAACGGACTAGCGTCAAACAATGAGCAGTTCTTC	CASKTHRNGLASNNEQFF
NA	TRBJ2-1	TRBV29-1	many	TGCAGCTCCCGAGGGGACATATACAATGAGCAGTTCTTC	CSSRGDIYNEQFF
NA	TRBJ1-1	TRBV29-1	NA	TGCAGCGGTCGTTGGAGGACTGAAGCTTTCTTT	CSGRWRTEAFF
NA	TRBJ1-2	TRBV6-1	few	TGTGCCAGCAGTGAAACCCCCGGGGGTGAAGGCTACACCTTC	CASSETPGGEGYTF
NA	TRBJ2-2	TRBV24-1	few	TGTGCCACCAGTGATTTGCTTCCAGCAGGGGTAACCGGGGAGCTGTTTTTT	CATSDLLPAGVTGELFF
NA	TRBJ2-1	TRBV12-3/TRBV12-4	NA	TGTGCCAGCAGTTTACGTGGGAGGCGCCATGAGCAGTTCTTC	CASSLRGRRHEQFF
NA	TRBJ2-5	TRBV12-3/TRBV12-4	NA	TGTGCCAGCAGCCAACGCATCCAAGAGACCCAGTACTTC	CASSQRIQETQYF
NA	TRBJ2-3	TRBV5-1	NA	TGCGCCAGCAGCTTGGTCGGGGGGCGTAACACAGATACGCAGTATTTT	CASSLVGGRNTDTQYF
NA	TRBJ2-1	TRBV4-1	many	TGCGCCAGCAGCCAAAATAGCCTCCGGGAGCAGTTCTTC	CASSQNSLREQFF
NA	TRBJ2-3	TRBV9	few	TGTGCCAGCAGCCCCTACGGGAGCACAGATACGCAGTATTTT	CASSPYGSTDTQYF
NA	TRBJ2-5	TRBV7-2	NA	TGTGCCAGCAACCTAAATGGTCCCTACAGAGAGCGGTACTTC	CASNLNGPYRERYF
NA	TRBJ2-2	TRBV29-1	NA	TGCAGCGTTGAGGGCAGGGGTGTCACCGGGGAGCTGTTTTTT	CSVEGRGVTGELFF
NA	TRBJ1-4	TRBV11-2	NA	TGTGCCAGCAGCAGGCCAGCGGCAACTAATGAAAAACTGTTTTTT	CASSRPAATNEKLFF
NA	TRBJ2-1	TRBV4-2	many	TGTGCCAGCAGCCACCGACTAGACAATGAGCAGTTCTTC	CASSHRLDNEQFF
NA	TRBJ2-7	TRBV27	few	TGTGCCAGCAGCACCACGTCCGAGCAGTACTTC	CASSTTSEQYF
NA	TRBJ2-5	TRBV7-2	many	TGTGCCAGCAGCTTAGGAGGACGTCAAGAGACCCAGTACTTC	CASSLGGRQETQYF
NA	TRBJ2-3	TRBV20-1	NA	TGCAGTGCTGGGAGGGGGGAGAGCACAGATACGCAGTATTTT	CSAGRGESTDTQYF
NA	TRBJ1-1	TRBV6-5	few	TGTGCCAGCAGTTCGACGACGGGGTTGAACACTGAAGCTTTCTTT	CASSSTTGLNTEAFF
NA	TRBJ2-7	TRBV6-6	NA	TGTGCCAGCAGTTACTTTCCGGGCGAGCAGTACTTC	CASSYFPGEQYF
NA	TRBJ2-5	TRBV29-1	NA	TGCAGCTCTGTCGAGGGAGAGACCCAGTACTTC	CSSVEGETQYF
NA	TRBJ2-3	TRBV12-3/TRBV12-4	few	TGTGCCAGCAGTCCTCCGGGACTTAGGAGCACAGATACGCAGTATTTT	CASSPPGLRSTDTQYF
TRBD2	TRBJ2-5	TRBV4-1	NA	TGCGCCAGCAGCCAAGCTCACCACGAAGCGGGAGAGAGGCAAGAGACCCAGTACTTC	CASSQAHHEAGERQETQYF
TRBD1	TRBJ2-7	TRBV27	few	TGTGCCAGCAGACCGACAGGGACCTCCTACGAGCAGTACTTC	CASRPTGTSYEQYF
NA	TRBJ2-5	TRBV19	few	TGTGCCAGTAGTATAGGACAGCAAGAGACCCAGTACTTC	CASSIGQQETQYF
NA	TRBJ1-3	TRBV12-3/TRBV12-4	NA	TGTGCCAGCAGTTTGACGGACTCTGGAAACACCATATATTTT	CASSLTDSGNTIYF
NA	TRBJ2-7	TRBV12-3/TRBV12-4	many	TGTGCCAGCAACCTCGACCAAAACTCCTACAATGAGCAGTACTTC	CASNLDQNSYNEQYF
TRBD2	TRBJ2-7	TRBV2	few	TGTGCCAGCAGTGAAGTAGCGGGAGGGCAGGAGCAGTACTTC	CASSEVAGGQEQYF
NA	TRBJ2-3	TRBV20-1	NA	TGCGGTGCTAGGGAGGACAGGTTAGGCACAGATACGCAGTATTTT	CGAREDRLGTDTQYF
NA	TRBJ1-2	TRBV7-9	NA	TGTGCCAGCAGCCCGACCGGGCAGCCTCAAGCTGGCTACACCTTC	CASSPTGQPQAGYTF
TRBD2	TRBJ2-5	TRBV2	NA	TGTGCCGGCAGGGGGATTGGACTAGCGGGTCGAGAGACCCAGTACTTC	CAGRGIGLAGRETQYF
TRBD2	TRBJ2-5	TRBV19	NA	TGTGCCAGTAGTATCGGCGGGAGCAGACCAGAGACCCAGTACTTC	CASSIGGSRPETQYF
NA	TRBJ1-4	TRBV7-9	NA	TGTGCCAGCAGCAGTGTCAGAGCAACTAATGAAAAACTGTTTTTT	CASSSVRATNEKLFF
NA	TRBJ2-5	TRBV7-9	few	TGTGCCAGCACCTTCGGCTTGCCCCAAGAGACCCAGTACTTC	CASTFGLPQETQYF
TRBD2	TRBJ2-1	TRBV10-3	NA	TGTGCCATCAGTGAGTCTCAGGGACTAGGGAAAGGGCAGTTCTTC	CAISESQGLGKGQFF
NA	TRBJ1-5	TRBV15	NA	TGTGCCACCAGCACCAAAGGCTGGACTCAGCCCCAGCATTTT	CATSTKGWTQPQHF
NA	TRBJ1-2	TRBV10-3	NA	TGTGCCATCAGTGAGGACGGAAACTGGGCTAACTATGGCTACACCTTC	CAISEDGNWANYGYTF
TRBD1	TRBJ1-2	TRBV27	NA	TGTGCCAGCAGTCCAGGACAGGGTTTCAACTGTGGCTACACCTTC	CASSPGQGFNCGYTF
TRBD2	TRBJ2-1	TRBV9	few	TGTGCCAGCAGCGTAGTGGCCACGACTAGCGGAAGCTCCTACAATGAGCAGTTCTTC	CASSVVATTSGSSYNEQFF